A few counts support the clone carrying this T cell receptor beta chain. Antigen unknown. The whole isolated RNA underwent reverse transcription, so sequencing captured expressed TCRB transcripts. The assay was immunoSEQ multiplex PCR, and TCRdb's table has in-frame clones only and misses some. Among nearly 700,000 clones listed, roughly an eighth were seen once. These data come from a study of beta chain features in type 1 diabetes. The overall study: Across the samples, roughly 98,000,000 sorted cells were examined in total.

Trimming stripped 1 base from V and 0 bases from J, with 7 bases between. This CDR3 is built from 14 residues. Germline-derived CDR1 and CDR2 are SGHDT and YYEEEE. Naive, central memory, regulatory and stem cell-like memory cells within the CD4+ compartment were sorted using CD45RO/CCR7/CD25/CD127/CD95/CD27. Overall study findings and caveats: The naive, central memory and Treg TCRB repertoires showed an apparent similarity that was greater among patients than among healthy donors. In every one of the four CD4+ subsets, TCRB CDR3s were moderately but significantly shorter in Type 1 diabetes patients.

The V and J genes are TRBV5-6 and TRBJ1-1, with D possibly being TRBD1 (5 bases). Material for sequencing was naive CD4+ T cells from blood. The sequence derives from a man between 18 and 29 years old with type 1 diabetes. CDR3: CASSLRRVNTEAFF. The CDR3 nucleotides are TGTGCCAGCAGCTTGCGCAGGGTGAACACTGAAGCTTTCTTT.